Below, 29 T cell receptor beta chains from the same sample are listed, as sequenced in a study of shared clonotypes between healthy human individuals. Assay used: immunoSEQ multiplex PCR; TCRdb lists only in-frame clones, some missing. The table lists over 1.4 million clones, roughly 97% of them singletons. What was sequenced was naive CD4+ T cells sorted from blood. Subset denoted: CD45RA+ positively selected. These receptor sequences come from a man aged 25 to 45 in good health.

The chain has TRBV7-2 and TRBJ2-6; D not resolved. This CDR3 comprises 15 residues. The germline V and J ends were trimmed by 2 bases and 2 bases, with 7 bases remaining between them. CDR1 and CDR2 (germline): SGHTA, FQGNSA. CDR3 DNA sequence: TGTGCCAGCAGCTTATCACTTGCTGGGGCCAACGTCCTGACTTTC. Translating it yields CASSLSLAGANVLTF.

The rearrangement joins TRBV19 to TRBJ2-3; D unclear. The CDR3 has 14 amino acids. V was clipped by 2 bases and J by 2 bases, with 8 bases between them. Germline assignment: CDR1 LNHDA and CDR2 SQIVND (reference sequence). The CDR3 nucleotides read TGTGCCAGTAGTATACAAGGTTTCACAGATACGCAGTATTTT. Translating gives CASSIQGFTDTQYF.

The chain combines TRBV9 with TRBJ2-2, with D uncertain. V was shortened by 4 bases and J by 0 bases, with 13 bases between the two germline ends. Germline V gene data show CDR1 as SGDLS and CDR2 as YYNGEE. This CDR3 region has 16 residues. The CDR3 nucleotides are TGTGCCAGCAGCTTAGGGTTGTTCGCGAACACCGGGGAGCTGTTTTTT. This sequence encodes CASSLGLFANTGELFF. Filled out from reference TRBV9 and TRBJ2-2, the complete variable domain reads DSGVTQTPKHLITATGQRVTLRCSPRSGDLSVYWYQQSLDQGLQFLIQYYNGEERAKGNILERFSAQQFPDLHSELNLSSLELGDSALYFCASSLGLFANTGELFFGEGSRLTVL.

The chain couples TRBV5-1 to TRBJ2-5, with 11 bases matching TRBD2. Germline CDR1 is SGHRS and CDR2 is YFSETQ. J gave up 6 bases and V 4 bases, and 17 bases lay outside the gene matches. The CDR3 sequence is 18 residues long. The CDR3 nucleotides are TGCGCCAGCAGCCCCGGGCTAGCGGGAGGAAACGCGGGGAAGACCCAGTACTTC. This sequence encodes CASSPGLAGGNAGKTQYF.

This rearrangement joins TRBV25-1 to TRBJ2-1, with 8 positions matching TRBD2. Germline-derived CDR1 and CDR2 are MGHDK and SYGVNS. The CDR3 spans 13 residues. Losses at the gene ends were 6 bases for V and 6 bases for J; bases not matched to a gene: 4. This CDR3 reads CASRSGSSNEQFF. The CDR3, as DNA: TGTGCCAGCAGAAGCGGGAGTAGCAATGAGCAGTTCTTC.

This clone was picked up one time. One junction end disagrees with the germline gene, perhaps due to a read error. The V and J genes are TRBV5-4 and TRBJ2-1; D not resolved. CDR1 and CDR2 (germline): SGHNT, YYREEE (reference sequence). The CDR3 totals 12 residues. In DNA, the CDR3 is TGTGCCAGCAGCTTGGGGTCAACCCTCCAGCTCTTC. Translated: CASSLGSTLQLF.

This clone was found a few times. CDR3 residues: CASSQGQGRGTEAFF. The CDR3 DNA reads as TGCGCCAGCAGCCAGGGACAGGGGAGGGGCACTGAAGCTTTCTTT. J is TRBJ1-1 and V is TRBV4-1; 10 bases are a match to TRBD1. The CDR3 totals 15 residues. The J segment lost 4 bases and the V segment lost 3 bases, leaving 5 bases of the junction unmatched. Germline CDR1 MGHRA, CDR2 YSYEKL.

V gene TRBV5-1 combines with J gene TRBJ2-5; tentatively, D is TRBD2 (6 bases). V was shortened by 4 bases and J by 0 bases, with 19 bases between the two germline ends. The CDR3 runs 17 residues. The germline gives CDR1 SGHRS, CDR2 YFSETQ. Written as DNA, the CDR3 is TGCGCCAGCAGCACGCATAGCGGAGGAAGTCACCAAGAGACCCAGTACTTC. Residues: CASSTHSGGSHQETQYF.

V is TRBV7-6 and J is TRBJ2-1, with D possibly matching TRBD2 (5 bases). This CDR3 is built from 13 residues. V lost 3 bases and J lost 8, with 11 bases in between. Germline CDR1 and CDR2: SGHVS and FNYEAQ. The DNA of the CDR3 is TGTGCCAGCAGCTTTACACTAGGCGATGAGCAGTTCTTC. As protein: CASSFTLGDEQFF.

The chain couples TRBV6-5 to TRBJ2-7; either TRBD1 or TRBD2 may fit D (6 bases each). CDR1 and CDR2 from the germline V gene are MNHEY and SVGAGI. Trimming removed 2 bases from V and 3 bases from J, with 17 bases in between. The CDR3 contains 16 residues. The CDR3 region has the DNA TGTGCCAGCAGTTACATCCGGGGGCACCTAGGCTACGAGCAGTACTTC. It yields the protein CASSYIRGHLGYEQYF.

CDR3 bases: TGTGCCAGCAGCGAAGGACCTACCTACAATGAGCAGTTCTTC. Its translation: CASSEGPTYNEQFF. This chain joins TRBV7-3 and TRBJ2-1; unclear D gene. Germline loops: CDR1 SGHTA, CDR2 FQGTGA. Trimming shortened V by 5 bases and J by 2 bases, and 10 bases separated the two germline ends. There are 14 residues in the CDR3.

This clone was seen only once. V and J are TRBV6-5 and TRBJ2-5, with D perhaps assigned TRBD1 or TRBD2 (5 bases each). The CDR3 spans 14 residues. From germline, CDR1 is MNHEY and CDR2 SVGAGI. The ends were cut back, 5 bases at V and 2 bases at J, with 12 bases in the middle. DNA for the CDR3: TGTGCCAGCAGTCCCCGAGAGGGGCAAGAGACCCAGTACTTC. It is translated as CASSPREGQETQYF.

The J gene is TRBJ2-3, the V gene TRBV28; a possible D gene is TRBD2 (5 bases). This CDR3 comprises 15 residues. The ends were cut back, 4 bases at V and 2 bases at J, with 13 bases in the middle. Germline lookup yields CDR1 MDHEN and CDR2 SYDVKM. CDR3 DNA sequence: TGTGCCAGCAGTTCCCATAGCGACTACACAGATACGCAGTATTTT. Residues: CASSSHSDYTDTQYF.

V gene TRBV7-9 combines with J gene TRBJ1-1; D not resolved. Looked up from germline, CDR1 is SEHNR and CDR2 is FQNEAQ (reference sequence). The CDR3 is made up of 15 amino acids. V was trimmed by 5 bases and J by 2 bases, leaving 15 bases between them. The CDR3 reads CASSPPPIQNTEAFF. CDR3 in DNA: TGTGCCAGCAGCCCCCCCCCAATTCAAAACACTGAAGCTTTCTTT.

The genes are TRBV6-5 and TRBJ2-3; TRBD1 agrees at 7 bases. With V trimmed by 5 bases and J by 2 bases, 4 bases remained unmatched. The CDR3 has 14 amino acids. From germline, CDR1 is MNHEY and CDR2 SVGAGI. The CDR3 sequence: CASSKQGNTDTQYF. CDR3 bases: TGTGCCAGCAGTAAACAGGGGAACACAGATACGCAGTATTTT.

J is TRBJ1-1 and V is TRBV6-4; no firm D call. This CDR3 is 13 amino acids long. V lost 4 bases to trimming and J lost 0 bases, with 6 bases between them. The germline gives CDR1 MRHNA, CDR2 SNTAGT. CDR3 DNA: TGTGCCAGCAGTGCGTCGGTGAACACTGAAGCTTTCTTT. The encoded protein is CASSASVNTEAFF.

The rearrangement links TRBV7-9 to TRBJ1-3; a possible D gene is TRBD1 (5 bases). Germline assignment: CDR1 SEHNR and CDR2 FQNEAQ (reference sequence). This CDR3 comprises 14 residues. V lost 3 bases, J lost 6 bases, and 12 bases lay in between. The CDR3 sequence is CASSFSRVENTIYF. CDR3 coding DNA: TGTGCCAGCAGCTTTAGCAGGGTGGAAAACACCATATATTTT.

This chain uses TRBV18 with TRBJ2-7; 10 bases agree with TRBD1. V shed 3 bases and J 6 bases; nucleotides not matched to a gene: 5. The CDR3 sequence is 14 residues long. Germline CDR1 KGHSH, CDR2 LQKENI. This CDR3 is CASSPGQGILEQYF. CDR3 coding DNA: TGTGCCAGCTCACCGGGACAGGGGATCCTCGAGCAGTACTTC.

This chain connects TRBV27 to TRBJ2-3; a possible D gene is TRBD1 (5 bases). Germline values: CDR1 MNHEY, CDR2 SMNVEV (reference sequence). This CDR3 contains 12 residues. Trimming removed 5 bases from V and 8 bases from J, with 11 bases in between. The CDR3 DNA sequence: TGTGCCAGCAGTCAGGGTCTAGGTACGCAGTATTTT. Protein product: CASSQGLGTQYF.

This clone was seen once. V usage is TRBV19 and J usage is TRBJ2-5; D uncertain. Trimming left V 1 base short and J 5 bases short, with 5 bases between. CDR1 LNHDA and CDR2 SQIVND come from the germline V gene (reference sequence). CDR3 size: 12 residues. The CDR3 region has the DNA TGTGCCAGTAGTATAGGGGTGGAGACCCAGTACTTC. This encodes CASSIGVETQYF.

A note on this clone: Other DNA sequences within the sample encode an identical CDR3. The chain employs TRBV18 and TRBJ1-2, with 10 bases lining up with TRBD1. Germline-derived CDR1 and CDR2 are KGHSH and LQKENI. Unmatched junction bases numbered 2, after V lost 1 base and J lost 3 bases. The CDR3 contains 15 residues. The CDR3: CASSPLDRGDYGYTF. CDR3 DNA sequence: TGTGCCAGCTCACCACTGGACAGGGGGGACTATGGCTACACCTTC.

As regards this clone: Within the sample, other DNA sequences also encode this same CDR3. The V gene is TRBV5-1, the J gene TRBJ2-5; D remains ambiguous. V lost 2 bases to trimming and J lost 5 bases, with 4 bases between them. Germline V gives CDR1 SGHRS, CDR2 YFSETQ. This CDR3 region has 11 residues. The CDR3: CASSFLETQYF. As DNA, the CDR3 is TGCGCCAGCAGCTTCCTTGAGACCCAGTACTTC.

This chain uses TRBV28 with TRBJ1-1; D is possibly TRBD1 (6 bases). This CDR3 spans 15 amino acids. Per the germline V gene, CDR1 is MDHEN and CDR2 is SYDVKM. V dropped 3 bases and J dropped 6 bases, with 17 bases sitting between them. The CDR3 loop reads CASSLGGQWGAEAFF. The DNA for the CDR3 is TGTGCCAGCAGTTTGGGGGGACAATGGGGCGCTGAAGCTTTCTTT.

V is TRBV5-4 and J is TRBJ2-5, with TRBD2 matching over 8 bases. The CDR3 is made up of 15 amino acids. In germline, CDR1 is SGHNT, CDR2 YYREEE (reference sequence). Trimming removed 3 bases from V and 1 base from J; junction bases left unmatched: 5. The CDR3 coding sequence is TGTGCCAGCAGCTCGGCCAGCGGGAGCCAAGAGACCCAGTACTTC. Protein sequence: CASSSASGSQETQYF.

Details on this clone: This same CDR3 is encoded by further DNA sequences in the sample. This rearrangement joins TRBV7-9 to TRBJ2-5; D not certain. Germline V lookup: CDR1 SEHNR, CDR2 FQNEAQ (reference sequence). The CDR3 has 11 residues. The ends were cut back, 5 bases at V and 3 bases at J, with 4 bases in the middle. CDR3 protein: CASSTEETQYF. The CDR3 DNA reads TGTGCCAGCAGCACGGAAGAGACCCAGTACTTC.

This chain uses TRBV9 with TRBJ2-6, with D tentatively TRBD2 (6 bases). Germline V gene sequence: CDR1 SGDLS, CDR2 YYNGEE. V gave up 3 bases and J gave up 4 bases, with 17 bases separating them. This CDR3 contains 17 residues. The DNA of the CDR3 is TGTGCCAGCAGCGGGAGGGCCTTCGGGGGAGGGGCCAACGTCCTGACTTTC. It encodes CASSGRAFGGGANVLTF.

The rearrangement links TRBV29-1 to TRBJ2-7; either TRBD1 or TRBD2 may fit D (5 bases each). The V gene's germline CDR1 is SQVTM and CDR2 ANQGSEA. V was pared by 5 bases and J by 2 bases, with 19 bases between. The CDR3 runs 15 residues. The CDR3 loop reads CSVWGSRQGTYEQYF. The CDR3 DNA reads TGCAGCGTTTGGGGGTCCAGGCAGGGTACCTACGAGCAGTACTTC.

The CDR3 here is CASSRPPLAGVGDTQYF. The CDR3 region has the DNA TGTGCCAGCTCACGGCCCCCGCTAGCGGGAGTAGGGGATACGCAGTATTTT. The V and J genes are TRBV18 and TRBJ2-3; 10 nucleotides match TRBD2. The junction had 13 bases not matched to a gene; V was cut back by 4 bases and J by 6 bases. Germline assignment: CDR1 KGHSH and CDR2 LQKENI. The CDR3 is 17 amino acids.

The rearrangement uses TRBV7-2 and TRBJ2-7; 9 bases align to TRBD1. V shed 1 base, J shed 6 bases, and the junction held 4 bases outside the gene matches. Germline loops: CDR1 SGHTA, CDR2 FQGNSA. This CDR3 spans 14 amino acids. CDR3 coding DNA: TGTGCCAGCAGCTTAGTGGGACAGGGCATCGAGCAGTACTTC. It encodes CASSLVGQGIEQYF.